Listed below are T cell receptor beta chains from one sample, sequenced in a study of T cells after posttransplantation cyclophosphamide. Clones were read by immunoSEQ multiplex PCR, and TCRdb kept only the in-frame ones, dropping some. The profile shows around 17,000 clones, roughly nine tenths of them singletons. Sequencing was performed on CD4+ T cells sorted from blood, taken after allogeneic stem cell transplant with posttransplant cyclophosphamide. The receptors originated from a male patient aged 60-70 years who received an allogeneic stem cell transplant from a related donor and was CMV-positive. Some of the T cells might come from the graft donor. Both conserved end residues are trimmed from each CDR3. Not all rows give a size; the values are once, few, many and, for expanded clones, a class.

j_call v_call clone_size cdr3_aa
TRBJ1-5 TRBV19 NA ASSIVQGVLNQPQH
TRBJ1-2 TRBV11-3 NA ASSLGLALRVRYGYT
TRBJ2-1 TRBV7-2 NA ASSLEGATYNEQF
TRBJ2-2 TRBV7-2 NA ASSPGGRGSTGELF
TRBJ1-3 TRBV7-9 NA ASSFGQGLENTIY
TRBJ1-5 TRBV28 NA ASSGYNQPQH
TRBJ2-7 TRBV28 NA ASSTTSDSYEQY
TRBJ2-5 TRBV5-1 NA ASRVPPRETQY
TRBJ1-4 TRBV4-3 NA ASRPGTGDEKLF
TRBJ2-3 TRBV10-1 NA ASSVVERGAYVPTDTQY
TRBJ1-3 TRBV2 NA ASTELLRGNTIY
TRBJ1-1 TRBV11-2 NA ASSSDRGVAF
TRBJ1-1 TRBV28 NA ASREATVNTEAF
TRBJ1-1 TRBV7-2 once ASSSRTGLVDTEAF
TRBJ1-2 TRBV18 NA ASSPPGAGGYT
TRBJ1-5 TRBV6-6 once ASSYFGRVSQPQH
TRBJ2-7 TRBV10-3 NA AISEISGADEQY
TRBJ2-7 TRBV14 NA ASSQESRTGVHEQY
TRBJ2-7 TRBV9 NA ASSVGTGGPWSSYEQY
TRBJ2-2 TRBV7-8 NA ASSFILGLGSTGELF
TRBJ1-1 TRBV6-5 NA ASSEAGGRAF
TRBJ2-3 TRBV11-2 NA ASSFSGTRDTQY
TRBJ1-1 TRBV5-1 once ASSPGWESYQTEAF
TRBJ2-1 TRBV5-1 NA ASSLGQVNEQF
TRBJ2-7 TRBV6-6 NA ASSFGQGTYEQY
TRBJ1-2 TRBV6-1 NA ASSLGVTNNYGYT
TRBJ2-7 TRBV5-5 NA ASSSNLAGYYEQY
TRBJ1-4 TRBV4-3 NA ASSRSVTTNEKLF
TRBJ2-1 TRBV7-3 NA ASSQAPSGGGSEQF
TRBJ2-2 TRBV2 NA ASKKAANTGELF
TRBJ2-2 TRBV11-2 NA ASRPGNTGELF
TRBJ2-5 TRBV11-2 NA ASSFGQGETQY
TRBJ2-3 TRBV7-9 once ASSLDPTGVSTDTQY
TRBJ2-5 TRBV7-7 NA ASSIGTSGVQETQY
TRBJ2-1 TRBV5-1 once ASSRGGGGDNEQF
TRBJ1-2 TRBV18 NA ASSRLDTGFGYT
TRBJ2-5 TRBV11-2 NA ASSLGQGRWETQY
TRBJ1-1 TRBV21-1 NA ASSKKEGSTEAF
TRBJ1-5 TRBV19 NA ASFDGGAGQPQH
TRBJ2-5 TRBV5-4 NA ASSLGGGAGETQY
TRBJ2-1 TRBV27 NA ASSFISASYNEQF
TRBJ2-7 TRBV7-6 NA ASSLQLSGTTSGGENEQY
TRBJ1-2 TRBV6-5 NA ASSYSRTGGGYGYT
TRBJ2-7 TRBV6-1 NA ASSLQGGAHEQY
TRBJ1-6 TRBV6-5 once ASSYGTGGNSPLH
TRBJ1-6 TRBV27 NA ASSLERRSSYNSPLH
TRBJ1-2 TRBV5-1 NA ASSIQGNHGYT
TRBJ2-7 TRBV10-2 NA ASSESNRDEQY
TRBJ2-5 TRBV7-6 NA ASSRNWTGGQETQY
TRBJ2-7 TRBV27 once ASSPAVTYEQY
TRBJ1-3 TRBV28 NA ASQTGNIQDTIY
TRBJ1-1 TRBV7-2 NA ASSLVGGGNTEAF